Presented here are 11 T cell receptor beta chains from one specimen sequenced in a study of Graves' ophthalmopathy and Graves' hyperthyroidism. Amplification of TCR beta CDR3 regions used RNA transcripts. RT-PCR with HTBI primers came first, then second-round multiplex PCR. TCRdb passed the multiplex PCR reads through MiXCR, listing each CDR3 protein once. The table records about 240,000 distinct CDR3 sequences, around 45% of them present only once. The sequenced sample consisted of peripheral blood. The receptors come from an adult man with Graves' ophthalmopathy.

The rearrangement uses TRBV2 and TRBJ1-4; D is possibly TRBD1 (5 bases). Germline CDR1 SNHLY, CDR2 FYNNEI. V dropped 8 bases and J dropped 4 bases, with 11 bases sitting between them. The CDR3 spans 13 residues. CDR3 region: CASCFRGNEKLFF. The CDR3 DNA is TGTGCCAGCTGTTTTAGGGGTAATGAAAAACTGTTTTTT.

The chain is built from TRBV3-1 and TRBJ2-7; TRBD2 matches 12 bases. Germline CDR1 and CDR2: LGHDT and YNNKEL (reference sequence). The ends lost 2 bases at V and 4 bases at J; junction bases unmatched: 0. CDR3 size: 14 residues. CDR3 nucleotides: TGTGCCAGCAGCCAACTAGCGGGAGGGTACGAGCAGTACTTC. Amino acids: CASSQLAGGYEQYF.

This rearrangement joins TRBV20-1 to TRBJ2-7; D remains ambiguous. Trimming removed 0 bases from V and 3 bases from J, with 3 bases in between. This CDR3 has 11 residues. Germline assignment: CDR1 DFQATT and CDR2 SNEGSKA (reference sequence). The CDR3 here is CSARDLYEQYF. The CDR3 DNA reads TGCAGTGCTAGAGATCTCTACGAGCAGTACTTC.

This clonotype was counted only a few times. The chain recombines TRBV24-1 with TRBJ2-5; TRBD1 agrees at 8 bases. This CDR3 region has 15 residues. V was clipped by 4 bases and J by 1 base; unmatched bases: 4. CDR1 and CDR2 from the germline V gene are KGHDR and SFDVKD. CDR3 sequence reads: CATSDHGQGQETQYF. In DNA form, the CDR3 reads TGTGCCACCAGTGACCATGGACAGGGCCAAGAGACCCAGTACTTC.

The chain combines TRBV7-2 with TRBJ2-7; D tentatively fits TRBD1 or TRBD2 (5 bases each). With the DNA end fitting TRBJ2-1 better, the J assignment may be wrong. CDR3 length equals 13 residues. Germline lookup yields CDR1 SGHTA and CDR2 FQGNSA. This CDR3 reads CASRDQAYNEQFF. In nucleotides, the CDR3 is TGTGCCAGCCGGGACCAAGCCTACAATGAGCAGTTCTTC.

This clonotype turned up a few times. The chain has TRBV29-1 and TRBJ2-7; D may be TRBD1 (5 bases). The CDR3 loop spans 16 amino acids. Germline CDR1 is SQVTM and CDR2 is ANQGSEA. V was pared by 0 bases and J by 1 base, with 16 bases between. The CDR3 reads CSVEELGQGLSYEQYF. CDR3 sequence (DNA): TGCAGCGTTGAAGAATTGGGGCAGGGTCTATCCTACGAGCAGTACTTC.

The J gene is TRBJ2-5, the V gene TRBV10-1, with 10 bases that match TRBD1. Losses at the gene ends were 3 bases for V and 5 bases for J; bases not matched to a gene: 15. The germline V gene has CDR1 WNHNN and CDR2 SYGVQD (reference sequence). This CDR3 comprises 18 residues. CDR3 protein: CASSESERDRGTWETQYF. The CDR3 DNA sequence: TGCGCCAGCAGTGAATCCGAGCGGGACAGGGGAACCTGGGAGACCCAGTACTTC.

This chain joins TRBV4-1 and TRBJ1-1, with 7 bases fitting TRBD1. Germline lookup yields CDR1 MGHRA and CDR2 YSYEKL. With 4 bases clipped from V and 5 bases from J, the junction kept 10 bases outside the gene matches. The CDR3 totals 15 residues. The CDR3 loop reads CASSPGDRRGTEAFF. The CDR3 nucleotides are TGCGCCAGCAGCCCAGGGGACAGAAGGGGGACTGAAGCTTTCTTT.

The rearrangement uses TRBV5-4 and TRBJ2-7, with TRBD1 identical over 10 bases. CDR3 size: 14 residues. Germline V CDR1 and CDR2: SGHNT, YYREEE (reference sequence). With V trimmed by 3 bases and J by 5 bases, 5 bases remained unmatched. Here the CDR3 reads CASSSRQGADEQYF. The CDR3 bases are TGTGCCAGCAGCTCAAGACAGGGGGCCGACGAGCAGTACTTC.

The chain uses TRBV20-1 and TRBJ2-7; 8 bases agree with TRBD1. Germline CDR1 reads DFQATT; CDR2 reads SNEGSKA (reference sequence). V shed 1 base, J shed 5 bases, and the junction held 13 bases outside the gene matches. The CDR3 is 16 amino acids. CDR3 residues: CSARVMGAGGYDEQYF. The CDR3 nucleotides are TGCAGTGCTAGAGTCATGGGCGCAGGGGGCTACGACGAGCAGTACTTC.

This clonotype has more than one count but fewer than ten. J is TRBJ1-6 and V is TRBV7-9; a weak D match, TRBD1 (5 bases). The CDR3 is 16 residues long. The germline V gene encodes CDR1 SEHNR and CDR2 FQNEAQ (reference sequence). V was cut by 3 bases and J by 4 bases, with 13 bases left in between. The CDR3 reads CASSFGTPLYNSPLHF. CDR3 in DNA: TGTGCCAGCAGCTTCGGGACCCCTCTATATAATTCACCCCTCCACTTT.